The 2 T cell receptor beta chains in this list originate from one sample, sequenced in a study of cytomegalovirus exposure and HLA in healthy donors. 60 Vbeta and 13 Jbeta primers were used in PCR. Measured with immunoSEQ multiplex PCR; TCRdb has only the in-frame clones, and not every one. In the table there are 150,000 to 200,000 clones, nearly 80% of which are singletons. The specimen was PBMCs. These receptors were taken from a woman aged 40-49 years in good health and CMV-seronegative.

V gene TRBV9 combines with J gene TRBJ2-1, with a possible D match to TRBD1 (5 bases). Germline lookup yields CDR1 SGDLS and CDR2 YYNGEE. V lost 3 bases and J lost 8, with 15 bases in between. CDR3 length equals 14 residues. The CDR3 sequence is CASSADNWGDEQFF. CDR3 in DNA: TGTGCCAGCAGCGCCGATAACTGGGGCGATGAGCAGTTCTTC.

This sequence joins TRBV14 and TRBJ2-2, with D possibly matching TRBD1 (6 bases). Germline lookup yields CDR1 SGHDN and CDR2 FVKESK. This CDR3 spans 18 amino acids. V gave up 1 base and J gave up 5 bases, with 20 bases separating them. CDR3 region: CASSQVGRGTVGTGELFF. CDR3 in DNA: TGTGCCAGCAGCCAAGTTGGCAGGGGCACAGTGGGAACCGGGGAGCTGTTTTTT.